This T cell receptor (beta chain) was recorded in a study of high-grade serous ovarian cancer treatment subgroups. At the level of the study: Each sample yielded on average about 7,000 unique TCR beta rearrangements from over 12,000 reads.

Tumor samples were obtained before definitive surgery or chemotherapy. This clone was detected only a few times. Clones were sequenced by immunoSEQ multiplex PCR, and TCRdb holds only the in-frame ones, with some missing. The sample lists about 5,700 clones, around 75% occurring once. The source is a human donor with high-grade serous ovarian cancer. Input material: tumor tissue.

CDR3 in DNA: TGTGCCAGCAGTTTCCACAATGAGCAGTTCTTC. It specifies CASSFHNEQFF. The chain couples TRBV28 to TRBJ2-1; D uncertain. Germline loops: CDR1 MDHEN, CDR2 SYDVKM. The CDR3 loop spans 11 amino acids. The V and J ends lost 3 bases and 5 bases respectively, with 2 bases between them. The whole variable domain, filled in from reference TRBV28 and TRBJ2-1, reads DVKVTQSSRYLVKRTGEKVFLECVQDMDHENMFWYRQDPGLGLRLIYFSYDVKMKEKGDIPEGYSVSREKKERFSLILESASTNQTSMYLCASSFHNEQFFGPGTRLTVL.